This TCR beta chain came from a study of cytomegalovirus exposure and HLA in healthy donors. About this clone: Its antigen is not known.

General study findings and limits: Later, an analysis found that TCR clusters from the first cohort tended to co-occur in the roughly 120 validation repertoires. Accounts indicate the classifier identified cytomegalovirus status with strong specificity and sensitivity. Researchers counted 164 TCR beta chains as cytomegalovirus-associated.

Measured with immunoSEQ multiplex PCR; TCRdb has only the in-frame clones, and not every one. The sample records around 60,000 clones, 96% being singletons. This receptor was obtained from a woman under 30 in good health and CMV-seronegative. Material: PBMCs.

The CDR3 loop is CASSPRGGAYEQYF. For the CDR3, the DNA is TGTGCCAGCAGCCCCCGCGGAGGTGCCTACGAGCAGTACTTC. The chain uses TRBV9 and TRBJ2-7, with D maybe TRBD2 (5 bases). Germline values: CDR1 SGDLS, CDR2 YYNGEE. V lost 4 bases, J lost 2 bases, and 13 bases lay in between. The CDR3 runs 14 residues.